This T cell receptor (beta chain) was documented in a study of T-cell reconstitution after alpha-beta-depleted transplantation in children. Overall study results and limits: Several hundred graft clones that had expanded were reportedly the source of alpha-beta T cells about two months after transplant. One year post-transplant, T-cell counts and diversity were largely derived from T cells produced anew.

Details on this clonotype: What it binds is unknown. One junction end disagrees with the germline gene, perhaps due to a read error.

TCRbeta library preparation incorporated unique molecular identifiers. TCRdb reprocessed the PCR reads with MiXCR, giving one entry per CDR3 protein. The repertoire has 580,000 or so distinct CDR3 sequences, 20% to 25% of them found once; the top ten carry over 12%. The CDR3 runs to 15 residues. CDR1 and CDR2 (germline): SGHDT, YYEEEE. The chain links TRBV5-6 to TRBJ2-3; D uncertain. This sequence originates from a boy under two years old who had a stem cell transplant for acute myeloid leukemia, so the T cells may come from the graft donor. This material consisted of PBMCs, mostly from graft donor cells, taken 360 days after TCRalphabeta/CD19-depleted stem cell transplant. The CDR3 spells CTSSLGFRSTDTQYF. Here the CDR3 DNA reads TGTACCAGCAGCTTGGGCTTCCGGAGCACAGATACGCAGTATTTT. Based on the CDR3 plus reference TRBV5-6 and TRBJ2-3, the full variable domain is DAGVTQSPTHLIKTRGQQVTLRCSPKSGHDTVSWYQQALGQGPQFIFQYYEEEERQRGNFPDRFSGHQFPNYSSELNVNALLLGDSALYLCTSSLGFRSTDTQYFGPGTRLTVL.